The source of this TCR beta chain is a study of vaccination and CD4 T cells after COVID-19. Sequencing of DNA taken from cultured CD4+ T cells relied on the Oncomine TCR Beta short-read assay. Cultured CD4+ T cells were the source of extracted genomic DNA. TCRdb reprocessed the PCR reads with MiXCR, giving one entry per CDR3 protein. This repertoire shows more than 8,500 distinct CDR3 sequences, about 38% found once; its top ten account for under 30%. Treatment in this sample: approximately nine-day PBMC culture with coronavirus spike peptide pools or control peptides (ViraFEST assay). One should note that the unexposed donor's CD4+ T cells were collected before the COVID-19 pandemic (2011-2018). In the case of this clonotype: Its antigen is unknown.

The CDR3 consists of 14 residues. Unmatched junction bases numbered 10, after V lost 5 bases and J lost 7 bases. Germline loops: CDR1 LNHDA, CDR2 SQIVND (reference sequence). The sequence came from a human donor in good health. Sequencing input: CD4+ T cells from blood, cultured in vitro. This sequence joins TRBV19 and TRBJ1-2; 7 positions agree with TRBD1. The CDR3, as DNA: TGTGCCAGTAGTGCCCGGCGACAGGGTAGTGGCTACACCTTC. Protein sequence: CASSARRQGSGYTF.